These T cell receptor beta chains were read from a single sample in a study of shared clonotypes between healthy human individuals. This table comes from immunoSEQ multiplex PCR, and its TCRdb copy is limited to in-frame clones, with some not included. The table has roughly 660,000 clones, around 91% seen once; the top ten hold 34%. Sequencing was done on a sample of memory CD8+ T cells from PBMCs. These receptor sequences come from a man younger than 35 in good health. Some clones in this sample may be carry-over from other donors' samples. CDR3s include the opening cysteine and the closing phenylalanine or tryptophan.

j_gene | v_gene | CDR3aa
TRBJ2-1 | TRBV4-1 | CASSPRGTGGKDEQFF
TRBJ2-4 | TRBV4-1 | CASSQKEGNIQYF
TRBJ2-2 | TRBV19 | CASTTGVATGELFF
TRBJ1-6 | TRBV2 | CASLGLRSYNSPLHF
TRBJ2-5 | TRBV28 | CASSPPGGAGQETQYF
TRBJ2-7 | TRBV5-1 | CASSLGDPGSYEQYF
TRBJ2-5 | TRBV28 | CASSLRTGTGYTQYF
TRBJ2-3 | TRBV14 | CASSQRRGGGEIADTQYF
TRBJ2-3 | TRBV5-4 | CASSLDTDTQYF
TRBJ1-5 | TRBV7-9 | CASSAGGVNQPQHF
TRBJ2-7 | TRBV9 | CASSVVPAGEQYF
TRBJ2-7 | TRBV28 | CASSFRGHYEQYF
TRBJ1-1 | TRBV9 | CASSRQENTEAFF